These T cell receptor beta chains were read from a single sample in a study of OX40 agonist ivuxolimab in advanced cancers. Data came from immunoSEQ multiplex PCR; TCRdb stores just in-frame clones and leaves some out. The repertoire consists of about 66,000 clones, with about three quarters occurring once and the leading ten covering approximately 5%. The sample in question was CD4+ or CD8+ T cells sorted from blood, obtained in a trial of the OX40 agonist ivuxolimab. All receptors derive from an adult with an advanced solid tumor such as melanoma, head and neck, liver or kidney cancer. Each CDR3 is given with its conserved first and last residue. The D gene is left open where the match is weak. For some rows the clone size is stated as once, few or many, or as a class when expanded; others skip it.

v_call	clone_size	d_call	j_call	cdr3_nt	cdr3_aa
TRBV10-2	.	TRBD2	TRBJ2-7	TGCGCCAGCAGTGAAGGAGCGGGGAACCGCTACGAGCAGTACTTC	CASSEGAGNRYEQYF
TRBV11-2	once	.	TRBJ2-7	TGTGCCAGCAGCCCCCTGCAGTACGAGCAGTACTTC	CASSPLQYEQYF
TRBV4-3	.	.	TRBJ2-7	TGCGCCAGCAGCCAAGGATCTGGGTCAGGCCTGCCCGAGCAGTACTTC	CASSQGSGSGLPEQYF
TRBV6-5	.	TRBD2	TRBJ2-1	TGTGCCAGCAGGAGGACTAGCGGTGAGCAGTTCTTC	CASRRTSGEQFF
TRBV5-1	.	.	TRBJ1-5	TGCGCCAGCAGCTTGTATAGCAATCAGCCCCAGCATTTT	CASSLYSNQPQHF
TRBV9	.	.	TRBJ1-1	TGTGCCAGCAGCGAAGTACGGATACCGAACACTGAAGCTTTCTTT	CASSEVRIPNTEAFF
TRBV7-2	.	TRBD1	TRBJ1-2	TGTGCCAGCAGCCTATTTCCCGGGACAGGGGCTTATGGCTACACCTTC	CASSLFPGTGAYGYTF
TRBV4-1	.	.	TRBJ2-7	TGCGCCAGCAGCCTCGGCGGGAATCACTACGAGCAGTACTTC	CASSLGGNHYEQYF
TRBV2	.	.	TRBJ1-1	TGTGCCAGCAGGAGAACATGGAACACTGAAGCTTTCTTT	CASRRTWNTEAFF
TRBV27	.	TRBD2	TRBJ2-7	TGTGCCAGCACCTCCCGAAGTAGCGGGGGGGTCAACGAGCAGTACTTC	CASTSRSSGGVNEQYF
TRBV30	.	TRBD1	TRBJ1-5	TGTGCCTGGAGTCCGGGACAGGGGGATCAGCCCCAGCATTTT	CAWSPGQGDQPQHF
TRBV27	few	.	TRBJ1-5	TGTGCCAGCAGTTTATATTCGACAGAAAATCAGCCCCAGCATTTT	CASSLYSTENQPQHF
TRBV6-1	.	.	TRBJ2-3	TGTGCCAGCAGTTTTACACAACCTAGCACAGATACGCAGTATTTT	CASSFTQPSTDTQYF
TRBV30	few	.	TRBJ1-1	TGTGCCTGGAGTCGACAGGCTGAAGCTTTCTTT	CAWSRQAEAFF
TRBV11-3	.	.	TRBJ2-7	TGTGCCAGCAGCGAAGTCTCCTACACCTACGAGCAGTACTTC	CASSEVSYTYEQYF
TRBV20-1	.	TRBD1	TRBJ2-7	TGCAGTGGAAGCAGGGGGTACGAGCAGTACTTC	CSGSRGYEQYF
TRBV19	.	TRBD1	TRBJ1-4	TGTGCCAGTAACATAAGGACAGGGAGGAATAATGAAAAACTGTTTTTT	CASNIRTGRNNEKLFF
TRBV10-2	.	TRBD1	TRBJ2-1	TGCGCCAGCAGGGACAGGGGGGGAGGCCTCAACAATGAGCAGTTCTTC	CASRDRGGGLNNEQFF
TRBV19	.	.	TRBJ2-3	TGTGCCAGTAACAGTCTCGCGGGTGTTACAGATACGCAGTATTTT	CASNSLAGVTDTQYF
TRBV7-9	.	.	TRBJ2-7	TGTGCCAGCAGCTTGGAGGGACAGACGTTTTACGAGCAGTACTTC	CASSLEGQTFYEQYF
TRBV20-1	.	.	TRBJ2-5	TGCAGTGCTCTAGGGCTGGAGACCCAGTACTTC	CSALGLETQYF
TRBV7-2	.	TRBD2	TRBJ2-5	TGTGCCAGCAGCTATGTAGCGGGAGGCTCCGAGACCCAGTACTTC	CASSYVAGGSETQYF
TRBV5-1	few	.	TRBJ2-6	TGCGCCAGCAGCTTGGATTCCTCTGGGGCCAACGTCCTGACTTTC	CASSLDSSGANVLTF
TRBV7-9	.	.	TRBJ1-1	TGTGCCAGCAGCTCACCTCGGGGGGTGGTAAACACTGAAGCTTTCTTT	CASSSPRGVVNTEAFF
TRBV29-1	.	.	TRBJ2-3	TGCAGCGTTGGGAGGGCCACTAGCACAGATACGCAGTATTTT	CSVGRATSTDTQYF
TRBV6-5	.	.	TRBJ2-7	TGTGCCAGCAGTTACTCGGCTCAGGGCGACGAGCAGTACTTC	CASSYSAQGDEQYF
TRBV7-9	.	.	TRBJ1-1	TGTGCCAGCAGCTTAGAATACCCCTCAGTGACTGAAGCTTTCTTT	CASSLEYPSVTEAFF
TRBV18	.	.	TRBJ2-3	TGTGCCAGCTCACCTCCTTCAACAGATACGCAGTATTTT	CASSPPSTDTQYF
TRBV5-1	.	TRBD1	TRBJ1-2	TGCGCCAGCAAAGGGGACAGGGTGGGCTATGGCTACACCTTC	CASKGDRVGYGYTF
TRBV6-5	.	.	TRBJ2-1	TGTGCCAGCAGTTACTCCGGCGCCAATGAGCAGTTCTTC	CASSYSGANEQFF
TRBV30	.	.	TRBJ1-2	TGTGCCTGGAGTGTAAACTATGGCTACACCTTC	CAWSVNYGYTF
TRBV5-1	.	TRBD2	TRBJ2-7	TGCGCCAGCAGCGGGATAGCGGGAGTGATTTCCTACGAGCAGTACTTC	CASSGIAGVISYEQYF
TRBV10-3	.	TRBD1	TRBJ2-3	TGTGCCATCAGTTTTACGGACAGGGATTCTTTCCCTAGCACAGATACGCAGTATTTT	CAISFTDRDSFPSTDTQYF
TRBV7-9	.	TRBD2	TRBJ2-1	TGTGCCAGCAGCCGAGGTCCCCCTCGGGGGGGCCTTCTCAATGAGCAGTTCTTC	CASSRGPPRGGLLNEQFF
TRBV6-1	few	.	TRBJ1-2	TGTGCCAGCAGTGTGGACAGCCAAGTTTATGGCTACACCTTC	CASSVDSQVYGYTF
TRBV5-6	.	.	TRBJ1-1	TGTGCCAGCAGCCAACAGGATATGAACACTGAAGCTTTCTTT	CASSQQDMNTEAFF
TRBV6-1	.	.	TRBJ2-2	TGTGCCAGCACCCATGGACAGTACTTCACCGGGGAGCTGTTTTTT	CASTHGQYFTGELFF
TRBV5-1	once	.	TRBJ2-5	TGCGCCAGCAGCTCCCCATCGGGAGGGGGCGGTTGGAAAGAGACCCAGTACTTC	CASSSPSGGGGWKETQYF
TRBV6-6	.	.	TRBJ1-1	TGTGCCAGCCACTACGGAATCACTGAAGCTTTCTTT	CASHYGITEAFF
TRBV19	few	.	TRBJ1-2	TGTGCCAGTAGCCCCATCGATGGGGGCTATGGCTACACCTTC	CASSPIDGGYGYTF
TRBV6-5	.	.	TRBJ1-5	TGTGCCAGCCGCATTCAGGGTCTCGAGCATCAGCCCCAGCATTTT	CASRIQGLEHQPQHF
TRBV7-2	.	TRBD1	TRBJ1-1	TGTGCCAGCAGCTTAAGTTTTCCGACAGGGGGCGCGAGGACTGAAGCTTTCTTT	CASSLSFPTGGARTEAFF
TRBV7-3	.	TRBD2	TRBJ2-3	TGTGCCAGCAGCTTCCCCAATGCGGGAGGAGCAGATACGCAGTATTTT	CASSFPNAGGADTQYF
TRBV19	.	TRBD1	TRBJ2-7	TGTGCCAGTAGGAAGGACAGGGGGCGCAACGAGCAGTACTTC	CASRKDRGRNEQYF
TRBV6-5	.	TRBD2	TRBJ2-7	TGTGCCAGCGGGACTACTGATAATTACGAGCAGTACTTC	CASGTTDNYEQYF
TRBV29-1	.	.	TRBJ1-2	TGCAGCGTTTTGGACGGTGGTGATGGCTACACCTTC	CSVLDGGDGYTF
TRBV4-3	.	.	TRBJ1-3	TGCGCCAGCAGCCAAGGAGTCGTCTCTGGAAACACCATATATTTT	CASSQGVVSGNTIYF
TRBV5-1	few	.	TRBJ2-7	TGCGCCAGCAGCTTGGCCTCGACAGTTATGCCCTACGAGCAGTACTTC	CASSLASTVMPYEQYF
TRBV14	.	TRBD1	TRBJ1-2	TGTGCCAGCAGCCAAGATGGCGCGGACAGGGGTCAATATGGCTACACCTTC	CASSQDGADRGQYGYTF
TRBV11-2	.	TRBD1	TRBJ2-1	TGTGCCAGCAGCCAAATCGGACAGGGGGTGGCAGATGAGCAGTTCTTC	CASSQIGQGVADEQFF
TRBV4-1	once	TRBD1	TRBJ2-1	TGCGCCAGCAGCCAAGGGAACAGGGGTAGGAATGAGCAGTTCTTC	CASSQGNRGRNEQFF
TRBV4-1	.	.	TRBJ1-5	TGCGCCAGCAGCCGAATGGAGGGATTCGGGAATCAGCCCCAGCATTTT	CASSRMEGFGNQPQHF
TRBV9	.	.	TRBJ2-3	TGTGCCAGCAGCGTAGAGGGGGGCCAAGTCACAGATACGCAGTATTTT	CASSVEGGQVTDTQYF
TRBV5-4	.	.	TRBJ1-2	TGTGCCAGCAGCTTGGAAGAGGACAGCCTTTTTTCCGGCTACACCTTC	CASSLEEDSLFSGYTF
TRBV5-6	.	.	TRBJ2-3	TGTGCCAGCAGCTTGAATGGGGCCGCAGATACGCAGTATTTT	CASSLNGAADTQYF